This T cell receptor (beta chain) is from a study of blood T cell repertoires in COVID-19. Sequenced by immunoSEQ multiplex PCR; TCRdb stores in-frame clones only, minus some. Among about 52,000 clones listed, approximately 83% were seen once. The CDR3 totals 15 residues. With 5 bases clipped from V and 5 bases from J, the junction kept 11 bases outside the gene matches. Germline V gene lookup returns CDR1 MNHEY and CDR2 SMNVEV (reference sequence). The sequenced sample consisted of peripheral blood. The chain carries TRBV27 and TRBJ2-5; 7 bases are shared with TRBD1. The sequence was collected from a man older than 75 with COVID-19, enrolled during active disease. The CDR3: CASSPTGVFVETQYF. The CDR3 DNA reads TGTGCCAGCAGTCCCACAGGGGTGTTTGTCGAGACCCAGTACTTC.